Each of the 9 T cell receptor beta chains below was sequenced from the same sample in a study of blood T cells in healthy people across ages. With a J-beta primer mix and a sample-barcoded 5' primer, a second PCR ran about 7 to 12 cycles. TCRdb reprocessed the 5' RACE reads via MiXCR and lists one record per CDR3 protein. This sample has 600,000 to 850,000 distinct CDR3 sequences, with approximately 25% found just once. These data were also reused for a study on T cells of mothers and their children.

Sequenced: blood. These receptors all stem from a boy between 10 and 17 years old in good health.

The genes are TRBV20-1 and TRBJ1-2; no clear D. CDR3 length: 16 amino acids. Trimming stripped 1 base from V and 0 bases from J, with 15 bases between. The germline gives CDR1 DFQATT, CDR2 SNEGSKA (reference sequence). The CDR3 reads CSARGWAVQANYGYTF. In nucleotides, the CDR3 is TGCAGTGCTAGAGGGTGGGCAGTCCAGGCTAACTATGGCTACACCTTC.

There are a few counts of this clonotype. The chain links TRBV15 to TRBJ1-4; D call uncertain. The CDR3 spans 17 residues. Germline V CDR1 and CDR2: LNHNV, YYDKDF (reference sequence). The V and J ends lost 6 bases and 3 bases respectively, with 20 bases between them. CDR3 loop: CATRDPDKGAANEKLFF. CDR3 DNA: TGTGCCACCAGGGACCCTGACAAAGGCGCAGCTAATGAAAAACTGTTTTTT.

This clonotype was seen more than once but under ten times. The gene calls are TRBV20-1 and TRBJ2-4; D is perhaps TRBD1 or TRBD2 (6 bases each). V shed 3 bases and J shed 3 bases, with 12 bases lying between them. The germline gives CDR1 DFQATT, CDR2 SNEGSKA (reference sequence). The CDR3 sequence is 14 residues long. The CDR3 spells CSASGGPDKNIQYF. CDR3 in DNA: TGCAGTGCTAGTGGGGGGCCCGACAAAAACATTCAGTACTTC.

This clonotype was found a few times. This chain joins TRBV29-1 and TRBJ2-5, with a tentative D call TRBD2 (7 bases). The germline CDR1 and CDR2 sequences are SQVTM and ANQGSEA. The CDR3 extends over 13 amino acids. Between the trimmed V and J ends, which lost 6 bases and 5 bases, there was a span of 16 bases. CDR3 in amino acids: CSVQHREGETQYF. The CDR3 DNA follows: TGCAGCGTGCAACACAGGGAGGGGGAGACCCAGTACTTC.

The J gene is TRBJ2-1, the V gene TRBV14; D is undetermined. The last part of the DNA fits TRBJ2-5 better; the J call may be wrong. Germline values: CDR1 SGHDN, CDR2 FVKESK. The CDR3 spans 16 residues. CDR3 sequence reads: CASSQAAHANGETQYF. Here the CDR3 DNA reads TGTGCCAGCAGCCAAGCGGCTCACGCTAATGGGGAGACCCAGTACTTC.

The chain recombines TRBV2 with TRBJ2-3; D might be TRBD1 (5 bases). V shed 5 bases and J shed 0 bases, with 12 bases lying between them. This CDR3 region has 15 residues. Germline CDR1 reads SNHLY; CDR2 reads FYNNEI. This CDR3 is CASSPDSTSTDTQYF. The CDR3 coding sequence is TGTGCCAGCAGTCCTGACAGTACTAGCACAGATACGCAGTATTTT.

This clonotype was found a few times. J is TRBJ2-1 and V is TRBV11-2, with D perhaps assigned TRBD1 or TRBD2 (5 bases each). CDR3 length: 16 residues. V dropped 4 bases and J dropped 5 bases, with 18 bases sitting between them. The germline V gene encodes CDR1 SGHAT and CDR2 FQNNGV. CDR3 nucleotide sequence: TGTGCCAGCAGCTCTCTCTCGGGACGGCTAAACAATGAGCAGTTCTTC. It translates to CASSSLSGRLNNEQFF. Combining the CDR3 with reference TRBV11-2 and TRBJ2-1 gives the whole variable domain EAGVAQSPRYKIIEKRQSVAFWCNPISGHATLYWYQQILGQGPKLLIQFQNNGVVDDSQLPKDRFSAERLKGVDSTLKIQPAKLEDSAVYLCASSSLSGRLNNEQFFGPGTRLTVL.

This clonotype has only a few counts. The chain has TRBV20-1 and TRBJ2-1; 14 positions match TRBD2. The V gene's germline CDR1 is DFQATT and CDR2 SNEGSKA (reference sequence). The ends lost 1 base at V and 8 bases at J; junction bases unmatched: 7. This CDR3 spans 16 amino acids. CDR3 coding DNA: TGCAGTGCTAGAGCGGGACTAGCGGGAGAGTGGGATGAGCAGTTCTTC. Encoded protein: CSARAGLAGEWDEQFF.

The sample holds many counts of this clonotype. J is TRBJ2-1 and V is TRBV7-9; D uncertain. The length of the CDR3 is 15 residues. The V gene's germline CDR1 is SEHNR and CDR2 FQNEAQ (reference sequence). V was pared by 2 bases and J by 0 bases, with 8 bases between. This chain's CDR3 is CASSLLPSSYNEQFF. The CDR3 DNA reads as TGTGCCAGCAGCTTACTACCGTCCTCCTACAATGAGCAGTTCTTC. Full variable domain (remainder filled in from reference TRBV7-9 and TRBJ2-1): DTGVSQNPRHKITKRGQNVTFRCDPISEHNRLYWYRQTLGQGPEFLTYFQNEAQLEKSRLLSDRFSAERPKGSFSTLEIQRTEQGDSAMYLCASSLLPSSYNEQFFGPGTRLTVL.